This TCR beta chain was found in a study of shared clonotypes between healthy human individuals. TCRdb keeps only in-frame clones here, not all; method: immunoSEQ multiplex PCR. The sample has a few million clones; just under 95% are singletons. Germline values: CDR1 SGHNT, CDR2 YYREEE (reference sequence). V dropped 4 bases and J dropped 4; count of bases not matched to a gene: 8. The CDR3 length is 14 residues. The sample taken for sequencing was naive CD4+ T cells from PBMCs. Subset noted: CD45RA+ positively selected. This receptor was identified in a man younger than 35 in good health. Some clones in this sample may be carry-over from other donors' samples. This chain joins TRBV5-4 and TRBJ2-7; 7 bases are a match to TRBD2. DNA for the CDR3: TGTGCCAGCAGCCTTTCGCTAGCGGATTACGAGCAGTACTTC. Amino acids: CASSLSLADYEQYF.